This T cell receptor (beta chain) was recorded in a study of blood T cells in healthy people across ages. Next came a second PCR, run for roughly 6 to 11 cycles, which used a sample-barcoded 5' primer along with a J-beta primer mix. TCRdb passed the 5' RACE reads through MiXCR, listing each CDR3 protein once. The data contain roughly 1.7 million distinct CDR3 sequences, roughly a third of them singletons. This clonotype was observed many times. In germline, CDR1 is SGHRS, CDR2 YFSETQ. With 4 bases removed from V and 2 bases from J, the gap between germline ends came to 22 bases. The CDR3 consists of 17 residues.

The source of this sequence is a woman younger than 45 in good health. The chain is built from TRBV5-1 and TRBJ2-7, with D perhaps TRBD1 (6 bases). Input material: blood. CDR3 region: CASSQYPTGSVTYEQYF. Here the CDR3 DNA reads TGCGCCAGCAGCCAATACCCTACAGGGAGTGTAACCTACGAGCAGTACTTC.